A selection of T cell receptor beta chains follows, all from one sample in a study of identical twins. Using its own MiXCR run on the 5' RACE reads, TCRdb lists one record per CDR3 protein. The data contain 500,000 to 700,000 distinct CDR3 sequences, 7.1% of them seen just once; the ten biggest clones take up less than 2%. These data also featured in a second study, about yellow fever vaccine responses in identical twins.

The specimen sequenced was PBMCs. These receptors all stem from a woman between 18 and 29 years old in good health. CDR3s include the opening cysteine and the closing phenylalanine or tryptophan. D genes are given only for firm matches. Clone size is given for some rows only: seen once, a few or many times, or a class if the clone is expanded.

- | TRBJ1-6 | TRBV6-1 | TRBD1 | CASSTGVPGSPLHF | TGTGCCAGCAGTACAGGGGTTCCAGGATCACCCCTCCACTTT
few | TRBJ1-1 | TRBV29-1 | - | CSGFDTEAFF | TGCAGCGGGTTTGACACTGAAGCTTTCTTT
- | TRBJ2-7 | TRBV7-3 | TRBD2 | CASSLGVAGVDEQYF | TGTGCCAGCAGCTTAGGGGTAGCGGGAGTCGACGAGCAGTACTTC
- | TRBJ2-3 | TRBV6-1 | - | CASRELPDTQYF | TGTGCCAGCAGGGAGCTACCAGATACGCAGTATTTT
many | TRBJ1-2 | TRBV5-1 | - | CASSLEGGNYGYTF | TGCGCCAGCAGCTTGGAGGGCGGTAACTATGGCTACACCTTC
few | TRBJ2-3 | TRBV29-1 | - | CSVLLANGDTQYF | TGCAGCGTTTTGCTTGCAAATGGAGATACGCAGTATTTT
- | TRBJ1-1 | TRBV25-1 | - | CASSEFGETEAFF | TGTGCCAGCAGTGAATTTGGGGAAACTGAAGCTTTCTTT
many | TRBJ1-4 | TRBV5-1 | TRBD1 | CASSRGGATNEKLFF | TGCGCCAGCAGCAGAGGGGGCGCGACTAATGAAAAACTGTTTTTT
many | TRBJ1-1 | TRBV4-1 | - | CASSGGLNTEAFF | TGCGCCAGCAGCGGCGGACTGAACACTGAAGCTTTCTTT
- | TRBJ1-1 | TRBV18 | TRBD1 | CASSPPGGWNTEAFF | TGTGCCAGCTCACCCCCAGGGGGTTGGAACACTGAAGCTTTCTTT
many | TRBJ2-3 | TRBV6-4 | - | CASSERGVGTDTQYF | TGTGCCAGCAGTGAACGTGGAGTGGGCACAGATACGCAGTATTTT
many | TRBJ2-1 | TRBV14 | TRBD2 | CASSQGLAGVWEQFF | TGTGCCAGCAGCCAAGGACTAGCGGGAGTATGGGAGCAGTTCTTC
- | TRBJ2-3 | TRBV5-5 | - | CASVDRRTSTDTQYF | TGTGCCAGCGTTGACAGGAGAACAAGCACAGATACGCAGTATTTT
many | TRBJ2-1 | TRBV7-8 | TRBD2 | CASSLSGLAGGGEHNEQFF | TGTGCCAGCAGCCTATCTGGACTAGCGGGAGGAGGGGAACACAATGAGCAGTTCTTC
many | TRBJ2-3 | TRBV20-1 | - | CSAPGGGTDTQYF | TGCAGTGCCCCAGGTGGGGGCACAGATACGCAGTATTTT
- | TRBJ2-1 | TRBV15 | TRBD2 | CATSRGASGRINEQFF | TGTGCCACCAGCAGAGGGGCTAGCGGGAGGATTAATGAGCAGTTCTTC
many | TRBJ1-1 | TRBV7-9 | - | CASSSTYPEAFF | TGTGCCAGCAGCTCAACTTATCCTGAAGCTTTCTTT
many | TRBJ1-6 | TRBV3-1 | - | CASSQGQYNSPLHF | TGTGCCAGCAGCCAAGGACAGTATAATTCACCCCTCCACTTT
many | TRBJ1-2 | TRBV11-2 | - | CASSLWGGNYGYTF | TGTGCCAGCAGCTTATGGGGCGGTAACTATGGCTACACCTTC
many | TRBJ1-1 | TRBV12-3/TRBV12-4 | - | CASSLMGNTEAFF | TGTGCCAGCAGTTTAATGGGGAACACTGAAGCTTTCTTT
few | TRBJ2-5 | TRBV27 | - | CASSLLGSGEQETQYF | TGTGCCAGCAGTTTATTGGGGTCAGGGGAGCAAGAGACCCAGTACTTC
few | TRBJ2-1 | TRBV7-2 | TRBD2 | CASSSPRGRASYNEQFF | TGTGCCAGCAGCTCCCCGCGCGGGAGGGCCTCCTACAATGAGCAGTTCTTC
few | TRBJ2-1 | TRBV25-1 | TRBD1 | CASSGTGTGNEQFF | TGTGCCAGCAGTGGAACCGGGACAGGGAATGAGCAGTTCTTC
many | TRBJ2-2 | TRBV7-6 | TRBD1 | CASSWQGAQTGELFF | TGTGCCAGCAGCTGGCAGGGGGCGCAAACCGGGGAGCTGTTTTTT
many | TRBJ2-1 | TRBV6-4 | TRBD2 | CASSDSGPMIRKRERSSYNEQFF | TGTGCCAGCAGCGACTCCGGGCCAATGATTAGAAAGCGGGAGAGGTCCTCCTACAATGAGCAGTTCTTC
many | TRBJ1-5 | TRBV20-1 | - | CSARETIGVNQPQHF | TGCAGTGCTAGAGAGACGATAGGGGTGAATCAGCCCCAGCATTTT
- | TRBJ2-2 | TRBV12-3/TRBV12-4 | TRBD1 | CASSLPGGNTGELFF | TGTGCCAGCAGTTTACCAGGGGGTAACACCGGGGAGCTGTTTTTT
many | TRBJ2-5 | TRBV24-1 | - | CATSDFYGEETQYF | TGTGCCACCAGTGATTTCTACGGGGAAGAGACCCAGTACTTC
- | TRBJ2-1 | TRBV7-2 | - | CASSPVAFWNEQFF | TGTGCCAGCAGCCCCGTGGCCTTTTGGAATGAGCAGTTCTTC
many | TRBJ2-2 | TRBV12-3/TRBV12-4 | - | CASDDREVFEGTGELFF | TGTGCCAGCGACGACAGGGAGGTCTTTGAAGGCACCGGGGAGCTGTTTTTT
few | TRBJ2-4 | TRBV20-1 | - | CSARNPGVAKNIQYF | TGCAGTGCTAGGAACCCCGGGGTGGCCAAAAACATTCAGTACTTC
few | TRBJ1-4 | TRBV7-8 | TRBD1 | CASSNFRDRAFATNEKLFF | TGTGCCAGCAGCAATTTCCGGGACAGGGCCTTTGCAACTAATGAAAAACTGTTTTTT
- | TRBJ1-2 | TRBV5-1 | - | CATSPTANYGYTF | TGCGCCACCAGCCCCACGGCTAACTATGGCTACACCTTC
few | TRBJ2-5 | TRBV3-1 | - | CASSLPLTRQETQYF | TGTGCCAGCAGCCTCCCCTTGACTAGACAAGAGACCCAGTACTTC
- | TRBJ2-7 | TRBV28 | TRBD2 | CASRGRAVYEQYF | TGTGCCAGCCGCGGGAGGGCGGTCTACGAGCAGTACTTC
- | TRBJ2-1 | TRBV29-1 | - | CSVSGTPQIISYNEQFF | TGCAGCGTGTCCGGGACTCCCCAAATCATCAGTTACAATGAGCAGTTCTTC
few | TRBJ2-5 | TRBV24-1 | - | CATSGRTGNQETQYF | TGTGCCACCAGTGGCCGTACAGGGAACCAAGAGACCCAGTACTTC
- | TRBJ1-2 | TRBV2 | TRBD1 | CASRGGEVDGYTF | TGTGCCAGCCGAGGGGGCGAGGTCGATGGCTACACCTTC
- | TRBJ2-3 | TRBV7-8 | TRBD2 | CASSLAPGLAGGQDTQYF | TGTGCCAGCAGCTTAGCTCCGGGTCTAGCGGGGGGGCAAGATACGCAGTATTTT
few | TRBJ1-4 | TRBV20-1 | - | CSAQYREVGEKLFF | TGCAGTGCTCAGTACAGGGAGGTTGGTGAAAAACTGTTTTTT
many | TRBJ2-1 | TRBV12-3/TRBV12-4 | - | CASSPREYNEQFF | TGTGCCAGCAGTCCTCGGGAATACAATGAGCAGTTCTTC
- | TRBJ1-2 | TRBV18 | TRBD1 | CASSPGGTDGYTF | TGTGCCAGCTCACCGGGTGGGACAGACGGCTACACCTTC
many | TRBJ2-2 | TRBV25-1 | - | CASSESGIRTGELFF | TGTGCCAGCAGTGAATCGGGAATCCGCACCGGGGAGCTGTTTTTT
many | TRBJ2-7 | TRBV7-8 | TRBD1 | CASSLRGLAYEQYF | TGTGCCAGCAGCCTCAGGGGGTTGGCCTACGAGCAGTACTTC
many | TRBJ2-2 | TRBV29-1 | TRBD1 | CSVELGQRNTGELFF | TGCAGCGTTGAACTGGGACAGCGAAACACCGGGGAGCTGTTTTTT
- | TRBJ1-5 | TRBV15 | TRBD1 | CATSRDMGLGTGGPSNQPQHF | TGTGCCACCAGCAGAGATATGGGCCTCGGGACAGGGGGACCAAGCAATCAGCCCCAGCATTTT
few | TRBJ2-5 | TRBV7-7 | - | CASSFDVREGTQYF | TGTGCCAGCAGCTTCGATGTCAGAGAAGGGACCCAGTACTTC
many | TRBJ1-3 | TRBV2 | - | CASNQQGYSGNTIYF | TGTGCCAGCAACCAACAGGGCTACTCTGGAAACACCATATATTTT
- | TRBJ2-3 | TRBV14 | TRBD2 | CASSQDAAGVSDTQYF | TGTGCCAGCAGCCAAGATGCGGCGGGAGTATCAGATACGCAGTATTTT
- | TRBJ1-1 | TRBV6-2/TRBV6-3 | - | CASSHTGLTEAFF | TGTGCCAGCAGCCATACAGGGCTGACTGAAGCTTTCTTT
- | TRBJ2-7 | TRBV24-1 | - | CATSDFAGEQYF | TGTGCCACCAGTGATTTTGCGGGGGAGCAGTACTTC
- | TRBJ2-1 | TRBV29-1 | - | CSVDVVGKQFF | TGCAGCGTCGACGTCGTGGGAAAGCAGTTCTTC
- | TRBJ2-1 | TRBV2 | TRBD2 | CASRARGAGGLNEQFF | TGTGCCAGTCGGGCTCGAGGTGCGGGAGGGTTGAATGAGCAGTTCTTC
- | TRBJ2-1 | TRBV29-1 | - | CSVEGLGHEQFF | TGCAGCGTCGAGGGCCTAGGCCATGAGCAGTTCTTC
- | TRBJ2-3 | TRBV5-1 | TRBD2 | CASSAGLAGGPGADTQYF | TGCGCCAGCAGCGCAGGACTAGCGGGAGGGCCGGGAGCAGATACGCAGTATTTT